This is a list of T cell receptor beta chains from one sample in a study of T-cell memory formation after mild COVID-19. TCRdb reprocessed the 5' RACE reads with MiXCR, giving one entry per CDR3 protein. The sample carries hundreds of thousands of distinct CDR3 sequences, less than 25% recorded once. The source material was PBMCs or a T cell subset sorted from them (not recorded which). The receptors shown here come from an adult woman who had mild COVID-19 (a few samples of this study predate the infection). Cell type and time point are not known. CDR3s leave out the opening cysteine and the closing phenylalanine or tryptophan. Each record gives: clone size, CDR3 length, V gene, CDR3 protein. Some rows mark clone size as missing; the rest say once, few, many or name a class of expanded clone.

abundance: few
len: 14
v_gene: TRBV9
CDR3aa: ASSVGASGAADTQY

abundance: .
len: 11
v_gene: TRBV9
CDR3aa: ASSTTGFDEQY

abundance: .
len: 13
v_gene: TRBV10-3
CDR3aa: ATRGHIRGSTEAF

abundance: .
len: 14
v_gene: TRBV20-1
CDR3aa: SARLLTSGNTDTQY

abundance: few
len: 13
v_gene: TRBV29-1
CDR3aa: SVGSGRRTTGELF

abundance: few
len: 12
v_gene: TRBV7-3
CDR3aa: ASSQEDRPDTQY

abundance: few
len: 14
v_gene: TRBV12-3/TRBV12-4
CDR3aa: ASSLGGQGGSYEQY

abundance: many
len: 15
v_gene: TRBV12-3/TRBV12-4
CDR3aa: ASSLGVGIAGGQEQF

abundance: .
len: 10
v_gene: TRBV30
CDR3aa: AWAPGSTEAF

abundance: .
len: 14
v_gene: TRBV30
CDR3aa: AWSPGDLPSNQPQH

abundance: few
len: 12
v_gene: TRBV12-3/TRBV12-4
CDR3aa: ASSATGRGTEAF

abundance: few
len: 12
v_gene: TRBV7-2
CDR3aa: ASSPTGLDYGYT

abundance: .
len: 12
v_gene: TRBV7-6
CDR3aa: ASSPRLFNTEAF

abundance: few
len: 13
v_gene: TRBV7-2
CDR3aa: ASSLAGPLNTEAF

abundance: .
len: 13
v_gene: TRBV12-3/TRBV12-4
CDR3aa: ASSLSVGRREKLF

abundance: .
len: 13
v_gene: TRBV20-1
CDR3aa: SARKRLAGLYEQY

abundance: .
len: 12
v_gene: TRBV4-1
CDR3aa: ASSQVTAEDTQY

abundance: few
len: 14
v_gene: TRBV5-5
CDR3aa: ASSPILQGFNYGYT

abundance: once
len: 12
v_gene: TRBV12-3/TRBV12-4
CDR3aa: ASGRGRNQETQY

abundance: few
len: 15
v_gene: TRBV7-6
CDR3aa: ASSLKGLAGDAYEQY

abundance: .
len: 13
v_gene: TRBV9
CDR3aa: ASSVGGGQNTEAF

abundance: .
len: 14
v_gene: TRBV5-4
CDR3aa: ASSLAQPANTGELF

abundance: .
len: 12
v_gene: TRBV30
CDR3aa: AANTGTLTTEAF

abundance: .
len: 13
v_gene: TRBV12-3/TRBV12-4
CDR3aa: ASSYVVGGPDTQY

abundance: few
len: 15
v_gene: TRBV15
CDR3aa: ATSRETLAGRKNIQY

abundance: few
len: 12
v_gene: TRBV20-1
CDR3aa: SASSGSSYNEQF

abundance: .
len: 10
v_gene: TRBV7-9
CDR3aa: ASSFLQTEAF

abundance: many
len: 10
v_gene: TRBV7-2
CDR3aa: ASSSGPYEQY

abundance: .
len: 14
v_gene: TRBV4-2
CDR3aa: ASSLETSGRSNEQF

abundance: .
len: 17
v_gene: TRBV3-1
CDR3aa: ASSQDLRLAGGHPYEQY

abundance: few
len: 13
v_gene: TRBV7-3
CDR3aa: ASSLHGSAKNIQY

abundance: few
len: 14
v_gene: TRBV5-1
CDR3aa: ASSPGHYSGANVLT

abundance: .
len: 13
v_gene: TRBV30
CDR3aa: AWSRRDRDTQPQH

abundance: once
len: 12
v_gene: TRBV6-2/TRBV6-3
CDR3aa: ASRRQGALYEQY

abundance: .
len: 10
v_gene: TRBV25-1
CDR3aa: ASSDIQGEAF

abundance: .
len: 12
v_gene: TRBV7-2
CDR3aa: ASSSHTGEEKLF

abundance: few
len: 15
v_gene: TRBV18
CDR3aa: ASSPTSYRPLADTQY

abundance: few
len: 13
v_gene: TRBV5-1
CDR3aa: ASSTGPAAYNEQF

abundance: .
len: 9
v_gene: TRBV20-1
CDR3aa: SAFQRNEQF

abundance: .
len: 13
v_gene: TRBV7-9
CDR3aa: ASSPQELPGNTIY

abundance: few
len: 12
v_gene: TRBV5-1
CDR3aa: ASSVSGVSGELF

abundance: .
len: 13
v_gene: TRBV4-1
CDR3aa: ASSQVESTTYEQY

abundance: .
len: 13
v_gene: TRBV24-1
CDR3aa: ATSGLTGVTDTQY

abundance: few
len: 12
v_gene: TRBV7-9
CDR3aa: ASRPREMNTEAF

abundance: .
len: 10
v_gene: TRBV7-2
CDR3aa: ASSLAGSEQF

abundance: .
len: 11
v_gene: TRBV20-1
CDR3aa: SARGEDPYEQY

abundance: few
len: 13
v_gene: TRBV7-2
CDR3aa: ASSLVGQGSNEQF

abundance: few
len: 16
v_gene: TRBV11-3
CDR3aa: ASSPGANRGLPPDEQY

abundance: .
len: 12
v_gene: TRBV7-3
CDR3aa: ASSLKQGHGELF

abundance: few
len: 14
v_gene: TRBV27
CDR3aa: ATKKGTGAVEETQY

abundance: few
len: 13
v_gene: TRBV3-1
CDR3aa: ASSQRGSGLNEQF

abundance: few
len: 13
v_gene: TRBV10-3
CDR3aa: AISGQGAALNGYT